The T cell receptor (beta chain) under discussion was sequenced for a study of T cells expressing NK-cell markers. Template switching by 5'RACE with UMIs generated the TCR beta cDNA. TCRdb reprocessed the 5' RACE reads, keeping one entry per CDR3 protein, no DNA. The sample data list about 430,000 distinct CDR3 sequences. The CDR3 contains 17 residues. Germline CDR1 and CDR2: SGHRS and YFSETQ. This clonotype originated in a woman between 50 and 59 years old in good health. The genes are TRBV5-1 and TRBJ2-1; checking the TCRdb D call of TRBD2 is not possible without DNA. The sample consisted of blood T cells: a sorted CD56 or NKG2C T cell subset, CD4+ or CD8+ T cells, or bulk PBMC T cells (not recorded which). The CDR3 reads CASSLSSGRLIGDEQFF. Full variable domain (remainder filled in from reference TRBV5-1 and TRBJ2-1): KAGVTQTPRYLIKTRGQQVTLSCSPISGHRSVSWYQQTPGQGLQFLFEYFSETQRNKGNFPGRFSGRQFSNSRSEMNVSTLELGDSALYLCASSLSSGRLIGDEQFFGPGTRLTVL.